These T cell receptor beta chains were read from a single sample in a study of blood T cell repertoires in COVID-19. The assay was immunoSEQ multiplex PCR, and TCRdb's table has in-frame clones only and misses some. The table has under 250,000 clones, around 80% seen once; the top ten hold roughly 5.5%. The sequencing input was peripheral blood. These receptors all stem from a human donor in a cohort sampled during active COVID-19. CDR3s include the opening cysteine and the closing phenylalanine or tryptophan. Each record gives: V gene, J gene, clone size, D gene, CDR3 protein, CDR3 DNA. A D gene is named only where the DNA matches it firmly. The size entry is marked missing in some rows and otherwise reads once, few, many or a size class.

>TRBV19|TRBJ1-4|.|.
CASSISRATNEKLFF
TGTGCCAGTAGTATTTCCCGGGCAACTAATGAAAAACTGTTTTTT
>TRBV11-2|TRBJ2-7|.|TRBD2
CASSLNPGLASYEQYF
TGTGCCAGCAGTCTTAACCCGGGACTAGCGTCCTACGAGCAGTACTTC
>TRBV7-9|TRBJ1-6|.|TRBD1
CATQGQGVSPLHF
TGTGCCACCCAGGGACAGGGCGTGTCACCCCTCCACTTT
>TRBV6-5|TRBJ2-4|.|TRBD2
CASSYGGVAKNIQYF
TGTGCCAGCAGTTATGGGGGGGTAGCCAAAAACATTCAGTACTTC
>TRBV5-1|TRBJ1-1|.|.
CASSLDYRASGTEAFF
TGCGCCAGCAGCTTGGATTACAGGGCAAGCGGCACTGAAGCTTTCTTT
>TRBV5-1|TRBJ2-7|.|TRBD2
CASSLAGTSLYEQYF
TGCGCCAGCAGCTTGGCCGGGACTAGCCTCTACGAGCAGTACTTC
>TRBV4-2|TRBJ2-3|.|.
CASSQAGGLGADTQYF
TGTGCCAGCAGCCAAGCAGGAGGACTCGGAGCAGATACGCAGTATTTT
>TRBV6-6|TRBJ1-6|.|TRBD1
CASSRPQGGSSRNFNSPLHF
TGTGCCAGCAGTCGCCCACAGGGGGGGAGTTCGAGGAACTTTAATTCACCCCTCCACTTT
>TRBV5-1|TRBJ2-3|.|TRBD1
CASRGQTRWTDTQYF
TGCGCCAGCAGGGGACAGACAAGGTGGACAGATACGCAGTATTTT
>TRBV7-9|TRBJ2-7|.|TRBD1
CASSLDRGVLAYEQYF
TGTGCCAGCAGCTTAGACAGGGGGGTTTTGGCGTACGAGCAGTACTTC
>TRBV4-1|TRBJ2-5|.|TRBD1
CASSQGNRGQETQYF
TGCGCCAGCAGCCAAGGAAACAGGGGGCAAGAGACCCAGTACTTC
>TRBV7-8|TRBJ1-2|few|.
CASSLGTRYGYTF
TGTGCCAGCAGCTTAGGTACACGCTATGGCTACACCTTC
>TRBV7-2|TRBJ2-1|.|.
CASSLIRVNEQFF
TGTGCCAGCAGCTTAATCAGGGTCAATGAGCAGTTCTTC
>TRBV6-5|TRBJ2-7|.|TRBD1
CASSYLGRGYEQYF
TGTGCCAGCAGTTATTTGGGCAGGGGGTACGAGCAGTACTTC
>TRBV6-1|TRBJ1-6|.|.
CASSEAPGGSPLHF
TGTGCCAGCAGTGAAGCGCCCGGGGGTTCACCCCTCCACTTT
>TRBV7-8|TRBJ1-1|.|.
CASSLVQGQNTEAFF
TGTGCCAGCAGCTTAGTCCAGGGGCAGAACACTGAAGCTTTCTTT
>TRBV6-1|TRBJ2-1|.|TRBD1
CASSETGGIYNEQFF
TGTGCCAGCAGTGAAACAGGGGGCATCTACAATGAGCAGTTCTTC
>TRBV9|TRBJ2-2|.|TRBD2
CASSVEGSGGARELFF
TGTGCCAGCAGCGTCGAAGGGAGCGGGGGGGCCCGGGAGCTGTTTTTT
>TRBV2|TRBJ2-5|.|.
CASSEGTALLETQYF
TGTGCCAGCAGTGAAGGGACAGCCCTCTTAGAGACCCAGTACTTC
>TRBV19|TRBJ1-2|once|.
CASISTVARNYGYTF
TGTGCCAGTATCTCGACCGTAGCTAGGAACTATGGCTACACCTTC
>TRBV12-3/TRBV12-4|TRBJ2-2|.|.
CASSYFTGELFF
TGTGCCAGCAGTTACTTCACCGGGGAGCTGTTTTTT
>TRBV11-2|TRBJ1-2|.|.
CASSLDAAANYGYTF
TGTGCCAGCAGCTTAGACGCCGCGGCAAACTATGGCTACACCTTC
>TRBV5-1|TRBJ2-5|.|.
CASSLVADQETQYF
TGCGCCAGCAGCTTGGTAGCGGACCAAGAGACCCAGTACTTC
>TRBV9|TRBJ2-5|once|.
CASSVATAVQETQYF
TGTGCCAGCAGCGTAGCTACGGCGGTTCAAGAGACCCAGTACTTC
>TRBV5-1|TRBJ1-4|.|.
CASSIQSGTIAEKLFF
TGCGCCAGCAGCATCCAATCCGGGACAATCGCGGAAAAACTGTTTTTT
>TRBV19|TRBJ2-7|.|TRBD1
CASSIVGQGEQYF
TGTGCCAGTAGTATAGTTGGACAGGGCGAGCAGTACTTC
>TRBV6-5|TRBJ1-1|.|TRBD1
CASSRKIQGRTEAFF
TGTGCCAGCAGTAGGAAAATACAGGGGCGCACTGAAGCTTTCTTT
>TRBV7-3|TRBJ2-2|.|.
CASGRYDGATGELFF
TGTGCCAGCGGGAGGTATGATGGAGCCACCGGGGAGCTGTTTTTT
>TRBV7-9|TRBJ2-3|.|.
CASSLAGPGQDTQYF
TGTGCCAGCAGCTTAGCGGGGCCCGGGCAGGATACGCAGTATTTT
>TRBV2|TRBJ1-5|.|.
CASSRGGHSNQPQHF
TGTGCCAGCAGCCGCGGAGGGCATAGCAATCAGCCCCAGCATTTT
>TRBV5-5|TRBJ2-3|.|TRBD2
CASSLRGGASTDTQYF
TGTGCCAGCAGCTTGCGCGGGGGGGCTAGCACAGATACGCAGTATTTT
>TRBV30|TRBJ2-7|once|.
CAWSVTRTGPSSYEQYF
TGTGCCTGGAGTGTAACCCGCACAGGGCCCAGCTCCTACGAGCAGTACTTC
>TRBV4-1|TRBJ2-7|.|TRBD2
CASSQDRSGRSYEQYF
TGCGCCAGCAGCCAAGATAGGAGCGGGAGGTCCTACGAGCAGTACTTC
>TRBV27|TRBJ2-7|.|TRBD2
CASRGDYLSYEQYF
TGTGCCAGCAGGGGGGACTACCTATCCTACGAGCAGTACTTC
>TRBV27|TRBJ1-3|once|TRBD1
CASSLSGQGGNTIYF
TGTGCCAGCAGTTTATCCGGACAGGGAGGGAACACCATATATTTT
>TRBV20-1|TRBJ2-5|.|.
CSASSRRQETQYF
TGCAGTGCTAGTTCCCGGAGACAAGAGACCCAGTACTTC
>TRBV4-1|TRBJ2-3|.|.
CASSLNSGWGTDTQYF
TGCGCCAGCAGCCTCAATAGCGGTTGGGGCACAGATACGCAGTATTTT
>TRBV29-1|TRBJ2-1|.|.
CSVFVAAYNEQFF
TGCAGCGTTTTTGTAGCGGCCTACAATGAGCAGTTCTTC